These 27 T cell receptor beta chains came from one sample sequenced in a study of T cell responses to AZD1222 COVID-19 vaccine. The table came from immunoSEQ multiplex PCR; TCRdb's copy has only in-frame clones and leaves some out. This table has roughly 130,000 clones, 70% to 90% appearing once. The starting material was peripheral blood, obtained on day 0 of AZD1222 vaccination. The receptors derive from an adult in good health.

This CDR3 reads CASSHIGGFNSPLHF. The CDR3 DNA reads TGTGCCAGCAGCCACATAGGGGGGTTCAATTCACCCCTCCACTTT. The chain joins TRBV5-5 to TRBJ1-6; TRBD1 might be the D (6 bases). With 4 bases removed from V and 7 bases from J, the gap between germline ends came to 15 bases. Germline assignment: CDR1 SGHKS and CDR2 YYEKEE (reference sequence). The CDR3 consists of 15 residues.

The chain uses TRBV3-1 (or the pseudogene TRBV3-2) and TRBJ1-4; D is possibly TRBD1 (6 bases). V lost 0 bases and J lost 15, with 17 bases in between. This CDR3 comprises 14 residues. Germline V gene data show CDR1 as LGHDT and CDR2 as YNNKEL (reference sequence). For the CDR3, the DNA is TGTGCCAGCAGCCAAGATTACAGGGCAGAGAAGATGTTTTTT. Translating gives CASSQDYRAEKMFF.

On this clone: A clone one base away is much larger, so this may be a read error. The genes are TRBV2 and TRBJ1-5; D call uncertain. Germline V gives CDR1 SNHLY, CDR2 FYNNEI. The CDR3 is 14 amino acids. The germline V and J ends were trimmed by 1 base and 2 bases, with 6 bases remaining between them. The CDR3 nucleotides read TGTGCCAGCAGTGAAGGGCAGGGCAATCAGCCCCAGCATTTT. Its protein product is CASSEGQGNQPQHF. Full variable domain (outside the CDR3, taken from reference TRBV2 and TRBJ1-5): EPEVTQTPSHQVTQMGQEVILRCVPISNHLYFYWYRQILGQKVEFLVSFYNNEISEKSEIFDDQFSVERPDGSNFTLKIRSTKLEDSAMYFCASSEGQGNQPQHFGDGTRLSIL.

The chain combines TRBV19 with TRBJ1-2, with D hard to call. Germline V gene lookup returns CDR1 LNHDA and CDR2 SQIVND (reference sequence). Trimming took off 9 bases at V and 3 bases at J, with 14 bases between the two ends. The CDR3 is made up of 13 amino acids. The chain's CDR3 is CASAQSGYYGYTF. The CDR3 DNA sequence: TGTGCCAGCGCCCAGTCGGGGTACTATGGCTACACCTTC. Supplemented by reference TRBV19 and TRBJ1-2, the full variable domain reads DGGITQSPKYLFRKEGQNVTLSCEQNLNHDAMYWYRQDPGQGLRLIYYSQIVNDFQKGDIAEGYSVSREKKESFPLTVTSAQKNPTAFYLCASAQSGYYGYTFGSGTRLTVV.

This chain uses TRBV15 with TRBJ2-7, with D possibly TRBD2 on 6 matching bases. Germline loops: CDR1 LNHNV, CDR2 YYDKDF (reference sequence). Trimming pared 5 bases from V and 3 bases from J, leaving 14 bases between. The CDR3 is 14 amino acids. The CDR3 DNA sequence: TGTGCCACCAGCGTCCGACTAGGTATCTACGAGCAGTACTTC. Translated: CATSVRLGIYEQYF.

The chain employs TRBV19 and TRBJ1-1; 8 nucleotides match TRBD1. CDR1 is LNHDA, CDR2 SQIVND, per germline (reference sequence). Losses at the gene ends were 5 bases for V and 3 bases for J; bases not matched to a gene: 8. The CDR3 is 15 residues long. DNA of the CDR3: TGTGCCAGTAGTCTCGGACAGGGCTCTGACACTGAAGCTTTCTTT. It translates to CASSLGQGSDTEAFF.

To note about this clone: The same CDR3 is also encoded by other DNA sequences in this sample. The CDR3, as DNA: TGTGCCACCAGCTCTGGACAGGGGGCTACCGGGGAGCTGTTTTTT. Translation: CATSSGQGATGELFF. The V call is TRBV15, the J call TRBJ2-2; 11 nucleotides agree with TRBD1. Germline V gene lookup returns CDR1 LNHNV and CDR2 YYDKDF (reference sequence). The CDR3 sequence is 15 residues long. V lost 5 bases and J lost 5; bases outside the gene matches: 4.

The rearrangement uses TRBV6-5 and TRBJ2-3; the D gene is possibly TRBD2 (6 bases). This CDR3 is 15 amino acids long. Germline V gene data show CDR1 as MNHEY and CDR2 as SVGAGI. V was shortened by 7 bases and J by 1 base, with 15 bases between the two germline ends. In DNA, the CDR3 is TGTGCCAGCATACCGGAGGGGCTGGGCACAGATACGCAGTATTTT. Its translation is CASIPEGLGTDTQYF.

The chain uses TRBV5-1 and TRBJ1-6; 7 bases are a match to TRBD1. J lost 4 bases, V lost 4 bases, and 5 bases had no gene match. This CDR3 region has 15 residues. Per germline, CDR1 SGHRS and CDR2 YFSETQ. The CDR3 protein is CASSPSQGYNSPLHF. The DNA for the CDR3 is TGCGCCAGCAGCCCTTCACAGGGGTATAATTCACCCCTCCACTTT.

This rearrangement joins TRBV28 to TRBJ2-5; 8 bases line up with TRBD1. This CDR3 region has 16 residues. The V segment lost 2 bases and the J segment 5 bases; nucleotides outside the gene matches: 10. The germline gives CDR1 MDHEN, CDR2 SYDVKM. The CDR3 region has the DNA TGTGCCAGCAGTTTACGGGACAGGAAGTTTATGGAGACCCAGTACTTC. This translates into CASSLRDRKFMETQYF.

The V call is TRBV5-8, the J call TRBJ1-1; D gene uncertain. The CDR3 length is 16 residues. The germline V and J ends were trimmed by 2 bases and 4 bases, with 18 bases remaining between them. In germline, CDR1 is SGHTS, CDR2 YDEGEE. The CDR3 coding sequence is TGTGCCAGCAGCTTAAACCCCTGGAGTTGGGGCACTGAAGCTTTCTTT. Amino acids: CASSLNPWSWGTEAFF. Looking up the rest from reference TRBV5-8 and TRBJ1-1 gives the full variable domain: EAGVTQSPTHLIKTRGQQATLRCSPISGHTSVYWYQQALGLGLQFLLWYDEGEERNRGNFPPRFSGRQFPNYSSELNVNALELEDSALYLCASSLNPWSWGTEAFFGQGTRLTVV.

This clone was found once. The chain recombines TRBV6-5 with TRBJ2-3; TRBD2 matches 9 bases. Germline V gene data show CDR1 as MNHEY and CDR2 as SVGAGI. The CDR3 extends over 14 amino acids. V shed 7 bases, J shed 4 bases, and the junction held 6 bases outside the gene matches. CDR3: CASKGGRAADTQYF. The CDR3 nucleotides are TGTGCCAGCAAAGGCGGGAGGGCCGCAGATACGCAGTATTTT.

This chain links TRBV7-9 with TRBJ1-1, with D unclear. Germline loops: CDR1 SEHNR, CDR2 FQNEAQ (reference sequence). The CDR3 extends over 12 amino acids. Between the trimmed V and J ends, which lost 1 base and 7 bases, there was a span of 7 bases. The CDR3 spells CASSLGRSEAFF. CDR3 nucleotide sequence: TGTGCCAGCAGCTTAGGTCGGAGTGAAGCTTTCTTT. Drawing the rest from reference TRBV7-9 and TRBJ1-1, the complete variable domain is DTGVSQNPRHKITKRGQNVTFRCDPISEHNRLYWYRQTLGQGPEFLTYFQNEAQLEKSRLLSDRFSAERPKGSFSTLEIQRTEQGDSAMYLCASSLGRSEAFFGQGTRLTVV.

The gene calls are TRBV11-2 and TRBJ1-3, with D maybe TRBD1 (6 bases). CDR1 is SGHAT and CDR2 is FQNNGV in the germline V gene. The CDR3 has 16 amino acids. The ends were cut back, 1 base at V and 2 bases at J, with 12 bases in the middle. In DNA form, the CDR3 reads TGTGCCAGCAGCTTAGTAGCAGGGGCTCCTGGAAACACCATATATTTT. Protein sequence: CASSLVAGAPGNTIYF.

This chain joins TRBV27 and TRBJ1-5; D call uncertain. Trimming removed 4 bases at V and 3 bases at J, with 7 bases between. The CDR3 extends over 13 amino acids. Germline-derived CDR1 and CDR2 are MNHEY and SMNVEV (reference sequence). CDR3 bases: TGTGCCAGCAGTTCCCGGCCCAATCAGCCCCAGCATTTT. Its protein product is CASSSRPNQPQHF.

This chain connects TRBV4-1 to TRBJ1-4; D possibly corresponds to TRBD1 (5 bases). The germline V and J ends were trimmed by 4 bases and 6 bases, with 15 bases remaining between them. The CDR3 consists of 15 residues. Germline V CDR1 and CDR2: MGHRA, YSYEKL. The CDR3 is CASSLRTGGDEKLFF. The CDR3 region has the DNA TGCGCCAGCAGCCTCAGGACGGGAGGGGATGAAAAACTGTTTTTT.

This rearrangement joins TRBV6-5 to TRBJ1-5; D gene uncertain. Trimming shortened V by 2 bases and J by 2 bases, and 7 bases separated the two germline ends. This CDR3 contains 14 residues. The V gene's germline CDR1 is MNHEY and CDR2 SVGAGI. CDR3 sequence reads: CASSYGIGNQPQHF. The CDR3 DNA reads TGTGCCAGCAGTTACGGGATCGGCAATCAGCCCCAGCATTTT.

The rearrangement links TRBV27 to TRBJ2-3; D is unclear. This CDR3 contains 17 residues. Trimming cost V 7 bases and J 1 base, with 21 bases left between them. In germline, CDR1 is MNHEY, CDR2 SMNVEV (reference sequence). For the CDR3, the DNA is TGTGCCAGCACTACCTTGGACGGTCGATTTGGCACAGATACGCAGTATTTT. This gives the protein CASTTLDGRFGTDTQYF.

The V call is TRBV24-1, the J call TRBJ2-1; 9 nucleotides match TRBD2. The CDR3 totals 16 residues. In germline, CDR1 is KGHDR, CDR2 SFDVKD. Germline trimming cut 4 bases from V and 7 bases from J; bases unmatched to any gene: 10. The CDR3 is CATSDRGLAGRNEQFF. The CDR3 DNA sequence: TGTGCCACCAGTGACCGGGGACTAGCAGGACGGAATGAGCAGTTCTTC.

This chain joins TRBV6-4 and TRBJ2-1; the match to TRBD2 covers 7 bases. This CDR3 region has 17 residues. J was trimmed by 0 bases and V by 5 bases; bases with no gene match: 10. CDR1 and CDR2 from the germline V gene are MRHNA and SNTAGT. CDR3 sequence: CASSPFSGLSSYNEQFF. The CDR3 DNA is TGTGCCAGCAGTCCGTTTAGCGGGTTAAGCTCCTACAATGAGCAGTTCTTC.

This chain's CDR3 is CASSPLGGRADEQYF. The CDR3 DNA is TGTGCCAGTAGTCCCCTGGGCGGGAGGGCCGACGAGCAGTACTTC. The J gene is TRBJ2-7, the V gene TRBV19, with TRBD2 identical over 9 bases. V shed 5 bases, J shed 5 bases, and the junction held 10 bases outside the gene matches. Per the germline V gene, CDR1 is LNHDA and CDR2 is SQIVND (reference sequence). CDR3 length: 15 amino acids.

V is TRBV18 and J is TRBJ2-2, with 9 bases fitting TRBD2. The CDR3 runs to 17 residues. V lost 4 bases and J lost 1; bases outside the gene matches: 7. The V gene's germline CDR1 is KGHSH and CDR2 LQKENI. The CDR3 DNA follows: TGTGCCAGCTCACTCCAGACTAGCGGTGTGAACACCGGGGAGCTGTTTTTT. This sequence encodes CASSLQTSGVNTGELFF.

V and J are TRBV19 and TRBJ2-7; D not certain. The CDR3 covers 15 residues. V lost 5 bases, J lost 1 base, and 15 bases lay in between. In germline, CDR1 is LNHDA, CDR2 SQIVND (reference sequence). The CDR3 loop is CASSASYSRSYEQYF. The CDR3 DNA reads as TGTGCCAGTAGTGCCAGCTACTCCCGGTCCTACGAGCAGTACTTC.

V usage is TRBV9 and J usage is TRBJ2-3, with 7 bases identical to TRBD2. This CDR3 comprises 15 residues. The V gene's germline CDR1 is SGDLS and CDR2 YYNGEE. Germline trimming cut 3 bases from V and 0 bases from J; bases unmatched to any gene: 4. Here the CDR3 reads CASSALAASTDTQYF. CDR3 bases: TGTGCCAGCAGCGCCCTAGCGGCTAGCACAGATACGCAGTATTTT.

The V call is TRBV6-5, the J call TRBJ1-6, with TRBD1 matching over 8 bases. Germline V CDR1 and CDR2: MNHEY, SVGAGI. Trimming at V came to 8 bases and at J to 4 bases, leaving 4 bases not matched to a gene. There are 14 residues in the CDR3. The CDR3 protein is CASSDREYNSPLHF. The DNA for the CDR3 is TGTGCCAGCTCGGACAGGGAGTATAATTCACCCCTCCACTTT.

As DNA, the CDR3 is TGTGCCAGCAGTCCTTCACTAGACCCAGATACGCAGTATTTT. It translates to CASSPSLDPDTQYF. This chain links TRBV7-9 with TRBJ2-3, with a possible D match to TRBD2 (5 bases). The CDR3 loop spans 14 amino acids. CDR1 is SEHNR and CDR2 is FQNEAQ in the germline V gene (reference sequence). The germline V and J ends were trimmed by 6 bases and 4 bases, with 14 bases remaining between them.

This chain connects TRBV4-1 to TRBJ2-5; D is tentatively TRBD1 or TRBD2 (5 bases each). Germline V gene data show CDR1 as MGHRA and CDR2 as YSYEKL. Trimming left V 4 bases short and J 1 base short, with 10 bases between. The CDR3 is made up of 14 amino acids. The CDR3 here is CASSRGPLQETQYF. CDR3 nucleotide sequence: TGCGCCAGCAGCCGGGGACCCCTCCAAGAGACCCAGTACTTC.